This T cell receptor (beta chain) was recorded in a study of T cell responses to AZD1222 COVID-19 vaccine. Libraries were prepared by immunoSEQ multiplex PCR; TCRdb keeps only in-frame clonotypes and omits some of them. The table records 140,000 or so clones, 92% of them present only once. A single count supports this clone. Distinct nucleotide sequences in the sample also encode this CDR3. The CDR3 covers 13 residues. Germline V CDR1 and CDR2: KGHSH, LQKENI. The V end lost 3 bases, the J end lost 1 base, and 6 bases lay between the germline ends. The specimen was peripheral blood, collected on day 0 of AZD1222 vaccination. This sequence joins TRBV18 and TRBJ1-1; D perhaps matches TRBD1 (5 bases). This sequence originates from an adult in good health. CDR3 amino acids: CASSPQGNTEAFF. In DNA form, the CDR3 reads TGTGCCAGCTCACCCCAGGGGAACACTGAAGCTTTCTTT.